Listed below are T cell receptor beta chains from one sample, sequenced in a study of T cell responses to AZD1222 COVID-19 vaccine. Sequencing was performed with immunoSEQ multiplex PCR; in TCRdb, only in-frame clones are kept and a portion is missing. Here the sample spans about 130,000 clones, about 90% being singletons. The sequenced sample was peripheral blood, obtained on day 0 of AZD1222 vaccination. The receptor source for this set is an adult in good health. CDR3s include the opening cysteine and the closing phenylalanine or tryptophan. Fields, in order: V gene, clone size, D gene, J gene, CDR3 protein, CDR3 DNA. The D gene is left open where the match is weak. Not all rows give a size; the values are once, few, many and, for expanded clones, a class.

>TRBV30|.|TRBD1|TRBJ1-2
CAWSNPGTGNYGYTF
TGTGCCTGGAGTAACCCCGGGACAGGGAACTATGGCTACACCTTC
>TRBV7-2|.|TRBD1|TRBJ1-2
CASSFQGESYGYTF
TGTGCCAGCAGCTTTCAGGGGGAGAGCTATGGCTACACCTTC
>TRBV7-4|.|.|TRBJ2-7
CASSLGISYEQYF
TGTGCCAGCAGCTTAGGCATCTCCTACGAGCAGTACTTC
>TRBV19|.|.|TRBJ1-5
CASSRSNQPQHF
TGTGCCAGTAGTAGGAGCAATCAGCCCCAGCATTTT
>TRBV7-2|.|TRBD1|TRBJ2-7
CASSVNRGPSYEQYF
TGTGCCAGCAGCGTTAACAGGGGGCCATCCTACGAGCAGTACTTC
>TRBV15|.|.|TRBJ2-7
CATSRVQGFYEQYF
TGTGCCACCAGCAGAGTTCAGGGGTTCTACGAGCAGTACTTC
>TRBV18|.|TRBD1|TRBJ1-5
CASSKDRGLSGNQPQHF
TGTGCCAGCTCAAAGGACAGGGGGCTTTCGGGCAATCAGCCCCAGCATTTT
>TRBV2|once|.|TRBJ1-6
CASSDSSGRSNSPLHF
TGTGCCAGCAGTGACAGCTCAGGGCGCTCTAATTCACCCCTCCACTTT
>TRBV6-2/TRBV6-3|.|TRBD2|TRBJ2-5
CASSYLGGWTETQYF
TGTGCCAGCAGTTACTTGGGGGGGTGGACCGAGACCCAGTACTTC
>TRBV4-2|.|.|TRBJ1-5
CASSQTPPSRAQHF
TGTGCCAGCAGCCAAACCCCTCCTTCTAGGGCCCAGCATTTT
>TRBV7-9|.|.|TRBJ2-1
CASSGERLGEQFF
TGTGCCAGCTCGGGAGAACGCTTAGGGGAGCAGTTCTTC
>TRBV5-1|.|TRBD2|TRBJ2-3
CASSFRGGPADTQYF
TGCGCCAGCAGCTTCCGCGGGGGGCCCGCAGATACGCAGTATTTT
>TRBV5-4|.|TRBD1|TRBJ2-3
CASRDRGRESTDTQYF
TGTGCCAGCAGAGACAGGGGGAGGGAGAGCACAGATACGCAGTATTTT
>TRBV7-2|.|.|TRBJ2-5
CASSKGGYIETQYF
TGTGCCAGCAGCAAAGGGGGTTATATAGAGACCCAGTACTTC
>TRBV3-1/TRBV3-2|.|.|TRBJ2-1
CASSQLTGPFFF
TGTGCCAGCAGCCAGCTTACGGGACCCTTCTTCTTC
>TRBV6-4|.|TRBD2|TRBJ2-1
CASSDRLRGGTNEQFF
TGTGCCAGCAGTGACCGGCTGCGGGGGGGCACCAATGAGCAGTTCTTC
>TRBV2|once|.|TRBJ2-7
CASSETFTGFGGSEQYF
TGTGCCAGCAGCGAAACCTTTACAGGGTTTGGTGGTTCCGAGCAGTACTTC
>TRBV27|few|.|TRBJ2-3
CASSRTEATDTQYF
TGTGCCAGCAGCCGAACCGAGGCCACAGATACGCAGTATTTT
>TRBV20-1|.|.|TRBJ2-3
CSAVWADTQYF
TGCAGTGCAGTTTGGGCAGATACGCAGTATTTT
>TRBV5-1|.|.|TRBJ1-3
CASSLALAGSGNTIYF
TGCGCCAGCAGCTTGGCCTTGGCAGGCTCTGGAAACACCATATATTTT
>TRBV7-9|.|.|TRBJ1-2
CASSLGAGNYGYTF
TGTGCCAGCAGCTTAGGGGCAGGGAACTATGGCTACACCTTC
>TRBV4-1|.|TRBD1|TRBJ2-7
CASSQVHRGVYEQYF
TGCGCCAGCAGCCAAGTTCACAGGGGGGTCTACGAGCAGTACTTC
>TRBV2|.|.|TRBJ2-5
CASRIRGQRIGAQYF
TGTGCCAGCAGAATCCGCGGACAGCGCATAGGAGCCCAGTACTTC
>TRBV5-1|.|.|TRBJ2-7
CASSITPGEYEQYF
TGCGCCAGCAGCATTACCCCGGGGGAATACGAGCAGTACTTC
>TRBV7-7|.|TRBD2|TRBJ2-2
CASSPRTSSNTGELFF
TGTGCTAGCAGCCCCAGGACTAGCAGCAACACCGGGGAGCTGTTTTTT
>TRBV5-5|.|.|TRBJ2-5
CASSLVDQETQYF
TGTGCCAGCAGCTTGGTCGACCAAGAGACCCAGTACTTC
>TRBV25-1|.|TRBD2|TRBJ2-1
CASSGGGGLYEQFF
TGTGCCAGCAGTGGTGGCGGGGGTCTATATGAGCAGTTCTTC
>TRBV6-5|.|TRBD2|TRBJ2-3
CASLSSGRSTDTQYF
TGTGCCAGCTTATCTAGCGGAAGAAGCACAGATACGCAGTATTTT
>TRBV7-9|.|.|TRBJ1-2
CASSPGTYYGYTF
TGTGCCAGCAGTCCCGGGACCTACTATGGCTACACCTTC
>TRBV5-6|.|.|TRBJ2-7
CASSEGTRSYEQYF
TGTGCCAGCAGCGAGGGGACAAGGTCCTACGAGCAGTACTTC
>TRBV7-2|.|TRBD1|TRBJ1-4
CASSLWTGGEEKLFF
TGTGCCAGCAGCTTATGGACAGGGGGCGAGGAAAAACTGTTTTTT
>TRBV18|.|.|TRBJ2-7
CASSKQGSSYEQYF
TGTGCCAGCTCAAAACAAGGTTCCTCCTACGAGCAGTACTTC
>TRBV2|.|TRBD1|TRBJ1-5
CASSVQGAGQPQHF
TGTGCCAGCAGTGTTCAGGGGGCGGGTCAGCCCCAGCATTTT
>TRBV5-6|.|.|TRBJ2-5
CASSPPMGGKETQYF
TGTGCCAGCAGCCCCCCGATGGGCGGAAAAGAGACCCAGTACTTC